The rows below give T cell receptor beta chains drawn from one sample of a study of blood T cells in healthy people across ages. MiXCR, run by TCRdb on the 5' RACE reads, gives a single entry per CDR3 protein. The table lists approximately 780,000 distinct CDR3 sequences, around 24% of them singletons. The same sample was also studied in work on T cells of mothers and their children.

Sequenced: blood. These receptors were taken from a boy aged 5-17 years in good health. Each CDR3 is given with its conserved first and last residue. Fields, in order: D gene, V gene, clone size, J gene, CDR3 length, CDR3 DNA, CDR3 protein. D genes are given only for firm matches. Expanded clones get a size class; other rows say once, few or many, or leave the size out.

d_gene: NA
v_gene: TRBV3-1
abundance: NA
j_gene: TRBJ2-5
len: 16
CDR3nt: TGTGCCAGCAGCCAAGGGAGGAGGGGGGCTGATGAGACCCAGTACTTC
CDR3aa: CASSQGRRGADETQYF

d_gene: TRBD2
v_gene: TRBV7-9
abundance: NA
j_gene: TRBJ2-1
len: 16
CDR3nt: TGTGCCAGCAGCGCCCTAGCGGGGAGAAATATCAATGAGCAGTTCTTC
CDR3aa: CASSALAGRNINEQFF

d_gene: TRBD1
v_gene: TRBV2
abundance: few
j_gene: TRBJ2-5
len: 15
CDR3nt: TGTGCCAGCAGTGATTGGGACAGCAGAGAGGAGACCCAGTACTTC
CDR3aa: CASSDWDSREETQYF

d_gene: NA
v_gene: TRBV29-1
abundance: few
j_gene: TRBJ2-2
len: 14
CDR3nt: TGCAGCGTTGTAAGGGACCCGAACACCGGGGAGCTGTTTTTT
CDR3aa: CSVVRDPNTGELFF

d_gene: TRBD2
v_gene: TRBV12-3/TRBV12-4
abundance: few
j_gene: TRBJ2-1
len: 16
CDR3nt: TGTGCCAGCACCCAAACTAGCGTAGTTGTGGGCAATGAGCAGTTCTTC
CDR3aa: CASTQTSVVVGNEQFF

d_gene: NA
v_gene: TRBV7-2
abundance: NA
j_gene: TRBJ2-3
len: 13
CDR3nt: TGTGCCAGCAGCTTAAGGAGGAGAGATACGCAGTATTTT
CDR3aa: CASSLRRRDTQYF

d_gene: NA
v_gene: TRBV5-1
abundance: few
j_gene: TRBJ1-6
len: 14
CDR3nt: TGCGCCAGCAGCTCCGACAGGTTTTCGGCACCCCTCCACTTT
CDR3aa: CASSSDRFSAPLHF

d_gene: NA
v_gene: TRBV7-9
abundance: NA
j_gene: TRBJ1-3
len: 15
CDR3nt: TGTGCCAGCAGCTTAGCTGGTACGGGGGGAAACACCATATATTTT
CDR3aa: CASSLAGTGGNTIYF

d_gene: TRBD2
v_gene: TRBV12-3/TRBV12-4
abundance: once
j_gene: TRBJ2-1
len: 15
CDR3nt: TGTGCCAGCAGAAGTAGCGGGGGGACCTACAATGAGCAGTTCTTC
CDR3aa: CASRSSGGTYNEQFF

d_gene: NA
v_gene: TRBV25-1
abundance: few
j_gene: TRBJ1-2
len: 13
CDR3nt: TGTGCCAGCAGTCCTCCAGACCGCTATGGCTACACCTTC
CDR3aa: CASSPPDRYGYTF

d_gene: TRBD1
v_gene: TRBV7-9
abundance: NA
j_gene: TRBJ1-1
len: 19
CDR3nt: TGTGCCAGCAGCTTAGCCTTTAACAGGGGGGTAAAGTCGAGGGCTGAAGCTTTCTTT
CDR3aa: CASSLAFNRGVKSRAEAFF

d_gene: NA
v_gene: TRBV6-5
abundance: NA
j_gene: TRBJ1-6
len: 14
CDR3nt: TGTGCCAGCAGCTTACCCCAGGGTCATTCACCCCTCCACTTT
CDR3aa: CASSLPQGHSPLHF

d_gene: NA
v_gene: TRBV7-2
abundance: NA
j_gene: TRBJ1-5
len: 15
CDR3nt: TGTGCCAGCAGCTTGAGAGGGGGTGGCAATCAGCCCCAGCATTTT
CDR3aa: CASSLRGGGNQPQHF

d_gene: TRBD2
v_gene: TRBV6-1
abundance: NA
j_gene: TRBJ2-1
len: 13
CDR3nt: TGTGCCAGCAGTCGGACTAGCACCAATGAGCAGTTCTTC
CDR3aa: CASSRTSTNEQFF

d_gene: TRBD2
v_gene: TRBV14
abundance: NA
j_gene: TRBJ2-4
len: 16
CDR3nt: TGTGCCAGCAGCCAGTGGACTAGCGGGCTTAAAAACATTCAGTACTTC
CDR3aa: CASSQWTSGLKNIQYF